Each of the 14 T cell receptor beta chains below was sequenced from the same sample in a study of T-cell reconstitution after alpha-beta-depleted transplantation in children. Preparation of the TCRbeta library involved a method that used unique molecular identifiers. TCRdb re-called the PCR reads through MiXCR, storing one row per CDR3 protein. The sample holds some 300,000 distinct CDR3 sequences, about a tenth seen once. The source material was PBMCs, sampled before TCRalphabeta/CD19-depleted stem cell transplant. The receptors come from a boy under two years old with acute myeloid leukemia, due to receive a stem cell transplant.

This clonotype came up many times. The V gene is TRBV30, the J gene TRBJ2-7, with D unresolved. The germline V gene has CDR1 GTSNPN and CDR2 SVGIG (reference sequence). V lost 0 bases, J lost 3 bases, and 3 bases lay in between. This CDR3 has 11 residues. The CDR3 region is CAWSVLYEQYF. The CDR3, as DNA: TGTGCCTGGAGTGTACTCTACGAGCAGTACTTC.

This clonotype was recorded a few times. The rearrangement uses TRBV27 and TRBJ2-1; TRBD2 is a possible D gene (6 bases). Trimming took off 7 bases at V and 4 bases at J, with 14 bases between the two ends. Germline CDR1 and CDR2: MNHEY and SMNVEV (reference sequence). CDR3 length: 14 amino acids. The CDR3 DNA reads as TGTGCCAGCACCCGGAGGGCCCTTTACAATGAGCAGTTCTTC. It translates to CASTRRALYNEQFF.

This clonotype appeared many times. CDR3 nucleotides: TGCAGCGTTGAAGACATAGCGGGAGGGACTTCCTACAATGAGCAGTTCTTC. Its protein is CSVEDIAGGTSYNEQFF. The chain employs TRBV29-1 and TRBJ2-1, with 11 bases matching TRBD2. The CDR3 length is 17 residues. The V gene's germline CDR1 is SQVTM and CDR2 ANQGSEA. Trimming took 0 bases from V and 1 from J; bases not matched to a gene: 5.

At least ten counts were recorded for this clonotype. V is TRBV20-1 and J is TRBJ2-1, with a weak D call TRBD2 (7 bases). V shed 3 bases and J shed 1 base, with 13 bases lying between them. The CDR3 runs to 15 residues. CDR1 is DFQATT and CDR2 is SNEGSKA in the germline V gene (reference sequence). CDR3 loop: CSASNREGSYNEQFF. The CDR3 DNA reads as TGCAGTGCTAGCAACAGGGAGGGGTCCTACAATGAGCAGTTCTTC.

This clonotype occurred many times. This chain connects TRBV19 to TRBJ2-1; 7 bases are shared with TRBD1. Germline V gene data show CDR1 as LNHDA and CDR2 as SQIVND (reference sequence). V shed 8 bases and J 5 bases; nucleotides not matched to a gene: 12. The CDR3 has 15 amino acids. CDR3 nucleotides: TGTGCCAGTCTAAGTCGGTCAGGGGGAGACAATGAGCAGTTCTTC. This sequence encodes CASLSRSGGDNEQFF.

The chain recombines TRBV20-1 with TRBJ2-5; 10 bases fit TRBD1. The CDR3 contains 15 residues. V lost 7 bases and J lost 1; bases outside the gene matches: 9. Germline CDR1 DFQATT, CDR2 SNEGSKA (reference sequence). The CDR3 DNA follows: TGCAGTGGTATAAGGACAGGGGGTTTCCAAGAGACCCAGTACTTC. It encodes CSGIRTGGFQETQYF.

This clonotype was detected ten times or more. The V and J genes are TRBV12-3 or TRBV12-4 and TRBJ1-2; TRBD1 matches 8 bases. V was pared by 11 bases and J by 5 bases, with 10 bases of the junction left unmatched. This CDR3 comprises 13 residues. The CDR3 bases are TGTGCCGTTTGTTGCTGGACAGGGTATGGCTACACCTTC. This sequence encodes CAVCCWTGYGYTF.

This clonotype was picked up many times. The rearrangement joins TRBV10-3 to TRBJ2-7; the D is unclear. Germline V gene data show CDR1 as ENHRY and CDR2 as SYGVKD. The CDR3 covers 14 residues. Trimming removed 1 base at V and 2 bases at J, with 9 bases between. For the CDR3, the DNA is TGTGCCATCAGTGAGTGGGGAAGGGCCTACGAGCAGTACTTC. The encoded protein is CAISEWGRAYEQYF.

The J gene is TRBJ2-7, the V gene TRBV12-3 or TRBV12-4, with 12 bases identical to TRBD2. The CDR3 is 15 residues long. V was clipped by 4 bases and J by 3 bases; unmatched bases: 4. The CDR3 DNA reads TGTGCCAGCAGTTCTAGCGGGGGGGAACTCTACGAGCAGTACTTC. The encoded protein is CASSSSGGELYEQYF.

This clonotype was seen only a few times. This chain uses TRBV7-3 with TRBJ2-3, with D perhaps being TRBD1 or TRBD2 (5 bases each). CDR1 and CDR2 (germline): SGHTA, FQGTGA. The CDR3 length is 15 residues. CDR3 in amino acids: CCSSLAGATTDTQYF. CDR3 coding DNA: TGTTGCAGCAGCTTGGCCGGGGCGACCACAGATACGCAGTATTTT.

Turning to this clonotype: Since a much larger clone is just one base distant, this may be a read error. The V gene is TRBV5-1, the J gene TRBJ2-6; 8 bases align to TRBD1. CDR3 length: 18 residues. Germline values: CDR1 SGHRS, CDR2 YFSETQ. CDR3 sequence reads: CAGSLTGTGNPGANVLTF. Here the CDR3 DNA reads TGCGCCGGCAGCTTGACGGGGACAGGTAACCCTGGGGCCAACGTCCTGACTTTC. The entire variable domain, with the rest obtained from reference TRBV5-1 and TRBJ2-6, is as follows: KAGVTQTPRYLIKTRGQQVTLSCSPISGHRSVSWYQQTPGQGLQFLFEYFSETQRNKGNFPGRFSGRQFSNSRSEMNVSTLELGDSALYLCAGSLTGTGNPGANVLTFGAGSRLTVL.

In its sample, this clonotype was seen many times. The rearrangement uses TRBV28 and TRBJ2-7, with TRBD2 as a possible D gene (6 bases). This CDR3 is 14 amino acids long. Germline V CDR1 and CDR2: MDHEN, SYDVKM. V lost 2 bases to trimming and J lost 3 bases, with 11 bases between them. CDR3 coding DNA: TGTGCCAGCAGTTTAGGGTCCGGGGGCTACGAGCAGTACTTC. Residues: CASSLGSGGYEQYF.

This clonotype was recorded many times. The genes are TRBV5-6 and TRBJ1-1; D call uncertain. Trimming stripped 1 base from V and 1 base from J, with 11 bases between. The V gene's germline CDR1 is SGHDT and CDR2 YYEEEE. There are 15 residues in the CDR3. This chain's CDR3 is CASSLLTLSNTEAFF. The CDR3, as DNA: TGTGCCAGCAGCTTGCTAACACTTTCGAACACTGAAGCTTTCTTT.

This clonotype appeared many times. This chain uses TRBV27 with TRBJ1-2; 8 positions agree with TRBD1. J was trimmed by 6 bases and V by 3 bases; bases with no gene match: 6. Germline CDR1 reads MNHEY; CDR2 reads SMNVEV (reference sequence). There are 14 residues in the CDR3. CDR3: CASSFLGQGNGYTF. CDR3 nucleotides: TGTGCCAGCAGTTTTTTAGGACAGGGAAATGGCTACACCTTC.